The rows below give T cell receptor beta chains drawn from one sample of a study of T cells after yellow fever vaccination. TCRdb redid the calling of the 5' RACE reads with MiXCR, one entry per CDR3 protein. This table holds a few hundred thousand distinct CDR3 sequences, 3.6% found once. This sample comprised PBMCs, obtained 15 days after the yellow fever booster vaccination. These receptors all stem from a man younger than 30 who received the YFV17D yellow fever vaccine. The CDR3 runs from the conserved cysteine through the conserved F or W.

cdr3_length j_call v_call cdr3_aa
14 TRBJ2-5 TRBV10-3 CAISERANQETQYF
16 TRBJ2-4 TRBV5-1 CASSIAPSGVGYIQYF
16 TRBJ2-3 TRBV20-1 CSASAALAGGSDTQYF
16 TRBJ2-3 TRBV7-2 CASSLAGVTSADTQYF
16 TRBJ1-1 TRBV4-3 CASSQEAQGADTEAFF
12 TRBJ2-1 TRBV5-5 CASSLRDAEKFF
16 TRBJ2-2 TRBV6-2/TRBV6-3 CASSFKVGTATGELFF
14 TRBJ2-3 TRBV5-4 CASSLLGSGDTQYF
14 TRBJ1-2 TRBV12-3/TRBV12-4 CASSLEGRGEGYTF
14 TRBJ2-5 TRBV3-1 CASSPGEGLETQYF
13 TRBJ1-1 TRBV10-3 CALGGRGNTEAFF
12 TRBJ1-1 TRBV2 CASSDRDRVAFF
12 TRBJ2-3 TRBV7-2 CARSPMGDTQYF
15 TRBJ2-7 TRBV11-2 CASSFDLDPNYEQYF
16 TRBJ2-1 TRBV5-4 CASSPSGASYYNEQFF
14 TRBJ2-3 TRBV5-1 CASSLPQGSDTQYF
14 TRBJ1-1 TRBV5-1 CASSSGDSPNEAFF
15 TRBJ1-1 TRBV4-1 CASSQLTGAMTEAFF
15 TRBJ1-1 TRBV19 CASSIDSRGGTEAFF
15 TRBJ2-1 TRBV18 CASSPGAIRGDEQFF
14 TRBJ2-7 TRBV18 CASSLSGVGYEQYF
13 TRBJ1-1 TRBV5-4 CASSLKGYTEAFF
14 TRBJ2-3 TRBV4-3 CASSQKTGHNTQYF
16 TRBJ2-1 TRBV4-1 CASSQVGRGSYNEQFF
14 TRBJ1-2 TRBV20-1 CSARAWGNRLGYTF
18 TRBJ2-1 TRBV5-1 CASSPGFTSGGASDEQFF
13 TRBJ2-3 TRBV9 CASSVVGTDTQYF
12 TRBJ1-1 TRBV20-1 CSAGQGNTEAFF
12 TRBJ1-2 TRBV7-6 CASSHTGDGYTF
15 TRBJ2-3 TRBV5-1 CASSFGRGGADTQYF
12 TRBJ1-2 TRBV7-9 CASSFRGEGYTF
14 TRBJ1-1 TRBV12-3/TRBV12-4 CASTNYGGETEAFF
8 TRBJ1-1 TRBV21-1 CASTGGFF
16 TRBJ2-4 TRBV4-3 CASSQAPGYVKNIQYF
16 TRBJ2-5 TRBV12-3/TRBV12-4 CASRGGIGGYQETQYF
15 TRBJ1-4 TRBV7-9 CASSPGTGTNEKLFF
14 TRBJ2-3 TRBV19 CASSIRVGTDTQYF
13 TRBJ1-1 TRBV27 CASSLGRRFEAFF
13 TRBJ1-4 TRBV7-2 CASSRQGGEKLFF
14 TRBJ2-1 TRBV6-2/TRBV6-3 CASSYFASYNEQFF
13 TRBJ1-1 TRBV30 CAWTRLFIAEAFF
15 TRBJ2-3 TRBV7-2 CASSQTGSPPDTQYF
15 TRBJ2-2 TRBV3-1 CASSQWGNDGGELFF
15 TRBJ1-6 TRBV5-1 CASSLAGTGYSPLHF
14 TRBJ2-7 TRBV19 CASSISGTSYEQYF
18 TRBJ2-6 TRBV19 CASRVTYATFSGANVLTF
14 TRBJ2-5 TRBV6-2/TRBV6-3 CASSRDRRVETQYF
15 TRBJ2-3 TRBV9 CASSLGRGATDTQYF
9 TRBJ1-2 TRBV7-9 CASPGGYTF
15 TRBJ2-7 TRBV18 CASSPSGGASYEQYF
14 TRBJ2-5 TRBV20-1 CAGVGTGGIETQYF
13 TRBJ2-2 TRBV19 CASWTGNTGELFF
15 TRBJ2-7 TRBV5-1 CASSFGTGGFYEQYF
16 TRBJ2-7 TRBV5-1 CASSLVRGTESYEQYF